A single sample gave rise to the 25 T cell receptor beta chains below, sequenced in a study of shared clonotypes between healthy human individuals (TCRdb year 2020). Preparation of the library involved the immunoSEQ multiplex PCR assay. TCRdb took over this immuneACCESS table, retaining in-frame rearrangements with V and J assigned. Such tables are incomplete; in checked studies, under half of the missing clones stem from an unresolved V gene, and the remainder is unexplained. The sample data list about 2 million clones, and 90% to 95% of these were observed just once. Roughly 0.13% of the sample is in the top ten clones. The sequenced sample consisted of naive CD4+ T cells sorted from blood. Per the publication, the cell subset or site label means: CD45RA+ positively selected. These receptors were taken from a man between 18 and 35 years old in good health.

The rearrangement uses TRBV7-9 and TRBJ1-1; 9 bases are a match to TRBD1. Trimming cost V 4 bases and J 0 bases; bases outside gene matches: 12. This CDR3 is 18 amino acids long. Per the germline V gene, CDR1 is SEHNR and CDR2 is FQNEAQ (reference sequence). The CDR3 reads CASSSLGTGLGMNTEAFF. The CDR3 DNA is TGTGCCAGCAGCTCCTTGGGGACAGGGTTGGGGATGAACACTGAAGCTTTCTTT.

CDR3 region: CASSAQGGNGYTF. The CDR3 bases are TGCGCCAGCAGCGCACAGGGAGGTAACGGCTACACCTTC. J is TRBJ1-2 and V is TRBV5-1, with D possibly being TRBD1 (6 bases). This CDR3 is 13 amino acids long. Trimming removed 4 bases at V and 8 bases at J, with 15 bases between. Germline-derived CDR1 and CDR2 are SGHRS and YFSETQ.

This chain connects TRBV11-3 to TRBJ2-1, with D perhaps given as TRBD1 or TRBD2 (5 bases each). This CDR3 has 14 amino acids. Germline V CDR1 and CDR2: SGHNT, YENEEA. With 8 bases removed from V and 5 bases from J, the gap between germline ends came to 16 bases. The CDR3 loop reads CASGPRDGNNEQFF. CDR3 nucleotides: TGTGCCAGCGGCCCCCGGGACGGCAACAATGAGCAGTTCTTC.

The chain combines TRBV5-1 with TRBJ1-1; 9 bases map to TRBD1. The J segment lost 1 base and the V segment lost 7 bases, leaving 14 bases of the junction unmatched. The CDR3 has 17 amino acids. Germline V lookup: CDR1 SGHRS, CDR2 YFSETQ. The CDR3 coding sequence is TGCGCCAGCGGGACGGTCCCGGGACAGGGAGGGAACACTGAAGCTTTCTTT. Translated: CASGTVPGQGGNTEAFF.

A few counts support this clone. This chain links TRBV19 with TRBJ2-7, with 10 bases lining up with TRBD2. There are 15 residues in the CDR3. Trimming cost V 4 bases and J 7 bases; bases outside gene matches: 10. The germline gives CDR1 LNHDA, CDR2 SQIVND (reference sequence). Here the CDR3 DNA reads TGTGCCAGTAGTAACGGGTTAGCGGGAGGTTTTGAGCAGTACTTC. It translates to CASSNGLAGGFEQYF.

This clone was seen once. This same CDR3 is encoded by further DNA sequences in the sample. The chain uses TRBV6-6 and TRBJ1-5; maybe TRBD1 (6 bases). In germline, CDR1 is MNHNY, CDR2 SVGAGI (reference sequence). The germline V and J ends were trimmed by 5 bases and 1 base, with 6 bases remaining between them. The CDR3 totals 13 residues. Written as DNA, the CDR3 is TGTGCCAGCAGTGACAGGAGCAATCAGCCCCAGCATTTT. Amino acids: CASSDRSNQPQHF.

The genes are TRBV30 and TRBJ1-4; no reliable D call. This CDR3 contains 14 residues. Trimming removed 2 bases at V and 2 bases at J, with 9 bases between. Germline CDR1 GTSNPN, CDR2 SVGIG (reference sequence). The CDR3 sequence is CAWSLLLTNEKLFF. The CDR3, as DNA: TGTGCCTGGAGTCTCCTGCTGACTAATGAAAAACTGTTTTTT.

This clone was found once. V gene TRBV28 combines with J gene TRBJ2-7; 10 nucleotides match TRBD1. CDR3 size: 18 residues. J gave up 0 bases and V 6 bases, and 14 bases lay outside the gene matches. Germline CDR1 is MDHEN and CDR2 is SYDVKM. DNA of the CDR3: TGTGCCAGCAGACCCCGGGGTGGGACAGGGGTCAACTCCTACGAGCAGTACTTC. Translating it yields CASRPRGGTGVNSYEQYF.

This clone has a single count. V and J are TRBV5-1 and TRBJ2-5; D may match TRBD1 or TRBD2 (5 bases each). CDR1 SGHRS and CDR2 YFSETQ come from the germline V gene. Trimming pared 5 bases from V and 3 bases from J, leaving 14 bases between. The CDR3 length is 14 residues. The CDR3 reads CASRRAGLEETQYF. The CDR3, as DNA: TGCGCCAGCAGGCGGGCAGGGTTAGAAGAGACCCAGTACTTC.

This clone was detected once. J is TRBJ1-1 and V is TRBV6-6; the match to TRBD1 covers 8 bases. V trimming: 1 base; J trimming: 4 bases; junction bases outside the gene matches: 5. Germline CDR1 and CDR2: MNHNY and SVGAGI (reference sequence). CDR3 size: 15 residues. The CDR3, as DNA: TGTGCCAGCAGTTACTTCCAGGGGGCAGGCACTGAAGCTTTCTTT. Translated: CASSYFQGAGTEAFF.

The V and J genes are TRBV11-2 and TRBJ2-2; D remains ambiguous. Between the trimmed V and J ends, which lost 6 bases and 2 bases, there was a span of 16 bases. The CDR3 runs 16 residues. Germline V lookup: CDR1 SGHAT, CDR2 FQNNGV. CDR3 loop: CASSRQTVLNTGELFF. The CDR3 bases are TGTGCCAGCAGTCGTCAAACGGTTTTAAACACCGGGGAGCTGTTTTTT. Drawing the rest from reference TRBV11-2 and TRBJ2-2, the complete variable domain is EAGVAQSPRYKIIEKRQSVAFWCNPISGHATLYWYQQILGQGPKLLIQFQNNGVVDDSQLPKDRFSAERLKGVDSTLKIQPAKLEDSAVYLCASSRQTVLNTGELFFGEGSRLTVL.

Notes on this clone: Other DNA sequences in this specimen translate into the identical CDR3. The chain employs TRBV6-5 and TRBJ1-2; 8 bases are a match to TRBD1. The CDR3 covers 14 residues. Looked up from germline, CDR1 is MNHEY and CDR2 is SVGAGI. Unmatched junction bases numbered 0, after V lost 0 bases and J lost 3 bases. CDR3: CASSYSTGDYGYTF. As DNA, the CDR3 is TGTGCCAGCAGTTACTCGACAGGGGACTATGGCTACACCTTC.

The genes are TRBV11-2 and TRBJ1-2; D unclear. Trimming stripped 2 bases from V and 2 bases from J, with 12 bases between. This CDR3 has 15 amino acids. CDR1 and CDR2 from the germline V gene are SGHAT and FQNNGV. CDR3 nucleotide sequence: TGTGCCAGCAGCTTAAGAGGGAGGCCAAACTATGGCTACACCTTC. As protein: CASSLRGRPNYGYTF.

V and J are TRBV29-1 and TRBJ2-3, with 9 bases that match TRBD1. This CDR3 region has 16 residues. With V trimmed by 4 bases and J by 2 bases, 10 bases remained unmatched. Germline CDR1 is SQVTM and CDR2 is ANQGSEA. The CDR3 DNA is TGCAGCGTTGTGGGCCGCGACAGGGGGTACACAGATACGCAGTATTTT. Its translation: CSVVGRDRGYTDTQYF.

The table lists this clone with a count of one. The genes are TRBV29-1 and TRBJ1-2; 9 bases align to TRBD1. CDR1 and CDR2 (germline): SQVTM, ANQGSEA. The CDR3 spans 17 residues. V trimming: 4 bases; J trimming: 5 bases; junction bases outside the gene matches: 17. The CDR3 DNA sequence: TGCAGCGTTGTAATGTTGCTGGACAGGGGCAGGGGGTATGGCTACACCTTC. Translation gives CSVVMLLDRGRGYGYTF.

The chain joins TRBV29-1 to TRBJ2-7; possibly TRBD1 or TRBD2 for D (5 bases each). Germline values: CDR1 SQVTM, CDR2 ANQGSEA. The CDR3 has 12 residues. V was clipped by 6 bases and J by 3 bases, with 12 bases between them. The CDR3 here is CSVTGLLYEQYF. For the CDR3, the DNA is TGCAGCGTCACAGGACTCCTCTACGAGCAGTACTTC.

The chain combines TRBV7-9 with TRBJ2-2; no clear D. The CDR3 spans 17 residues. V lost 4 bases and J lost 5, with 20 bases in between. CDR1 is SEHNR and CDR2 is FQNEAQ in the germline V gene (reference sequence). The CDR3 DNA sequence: TGTGCCAGCAGCTCGACCCCGACATCTTTTGGGACCGGGGAGCTGTTTTTT. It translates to CASSSTPTSFGTGELFF.

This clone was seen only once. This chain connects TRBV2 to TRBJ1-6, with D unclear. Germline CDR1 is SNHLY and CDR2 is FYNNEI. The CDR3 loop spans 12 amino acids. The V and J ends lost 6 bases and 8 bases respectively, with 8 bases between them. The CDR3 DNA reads TGTGCCAGCAGCCACAAGGATTCACCCCTCCACTTT. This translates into CASSHKDSPLHF.

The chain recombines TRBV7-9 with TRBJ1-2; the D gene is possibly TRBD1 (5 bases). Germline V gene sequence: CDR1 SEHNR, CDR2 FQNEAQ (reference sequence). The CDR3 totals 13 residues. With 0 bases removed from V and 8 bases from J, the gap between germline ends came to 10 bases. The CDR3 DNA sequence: TGTGCCAGCAGCTTAGCTCAGGGCGGGGGCTACACCTTC. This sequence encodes CASSLAQGGGYTF. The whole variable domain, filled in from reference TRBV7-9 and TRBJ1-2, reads DTGVSQNPRHKITKRGQNVTFRCDPISEHNRLYWYRQTLGQGPEFLTYFQNEAQLEKSRLLSDRFSAERPKGSFSTLEIQRTEQGDSAMYLCASSLAQGGGYTFGSGTRLTVV.

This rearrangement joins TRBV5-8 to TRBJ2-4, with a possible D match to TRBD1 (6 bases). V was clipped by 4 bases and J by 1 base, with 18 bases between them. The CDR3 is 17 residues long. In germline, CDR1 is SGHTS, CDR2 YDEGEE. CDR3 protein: CASSPDSKGVAKNIQYF. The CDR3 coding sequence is TGTGCCAGCAGCCCGGACAGCAAAGGGGTCGCCAAAAACATTCAGTACTTC.

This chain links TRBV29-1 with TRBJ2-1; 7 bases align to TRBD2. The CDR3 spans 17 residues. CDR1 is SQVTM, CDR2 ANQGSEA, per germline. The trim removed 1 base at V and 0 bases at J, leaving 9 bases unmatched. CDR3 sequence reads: CSVEALGGTSSYNEQFF. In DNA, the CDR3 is TGCAGCGTTGAAGCTCTGGGAGGGACCAGCTCCTACAATGAGCAGTTCTTC.

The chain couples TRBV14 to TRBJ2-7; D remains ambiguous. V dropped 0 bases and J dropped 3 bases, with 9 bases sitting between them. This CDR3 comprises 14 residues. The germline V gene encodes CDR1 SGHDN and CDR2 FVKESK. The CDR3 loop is CASSQEIWNYEQYF. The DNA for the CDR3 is TGTGCCAGCAGCCAAGAAATTTGGAACTACGAGCAGTACTTC. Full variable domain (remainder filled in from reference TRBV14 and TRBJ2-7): EAGVTQFPSHSVIEKGQTVTLRCDPISGHDNLYWYRRVMGKEIKFLLHFVKESKQDESGMPNNRFLAERTGGTYSTLKVQPAELEDSGVYFCASSQEIWNYEQYFGPGTRLTVT.

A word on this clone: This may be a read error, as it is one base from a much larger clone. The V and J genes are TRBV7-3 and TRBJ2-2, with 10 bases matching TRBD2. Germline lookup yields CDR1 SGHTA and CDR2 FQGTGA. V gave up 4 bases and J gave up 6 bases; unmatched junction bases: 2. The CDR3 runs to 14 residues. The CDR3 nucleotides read TGTGCCAGCAGCTCCGGACTAGCGGCCGGGGAGCTGTTTTTT. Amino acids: CASSSGLAAGELFF.

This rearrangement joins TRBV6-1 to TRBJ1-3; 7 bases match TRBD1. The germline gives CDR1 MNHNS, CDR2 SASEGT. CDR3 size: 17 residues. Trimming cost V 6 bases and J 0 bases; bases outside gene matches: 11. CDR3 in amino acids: CASSERGGQTSGNTIYF. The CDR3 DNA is TGTGCCAGCAGCGAACGAGGGGGACAGACCTCTGGAAACACCATATATTTT.

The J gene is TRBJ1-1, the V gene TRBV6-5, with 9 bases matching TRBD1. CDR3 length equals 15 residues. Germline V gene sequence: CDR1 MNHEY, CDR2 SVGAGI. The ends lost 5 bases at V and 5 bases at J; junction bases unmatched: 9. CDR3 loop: CASSRTGTGSTEAFF. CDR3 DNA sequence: TGTGCCAGCAGTCGAACCGGGACAGGGAGTACTGAAGCTTTCTTT.